These 9 T cell receptor beta chains were all obtained from the same sample, sequenced in a study of blood T cell repertoires in COVID-19. Libraries were prepared by immunoSEQ multiplex PCR; TCRdb keeps only in-frame clonotypes and omits some of them. Of over 65,000 clones listed, about 80% are singletons. Input material: peripheral blood. Receptors originate from a man at least 80 years old with active COVID-19.

J is TRBJ2-6 and V is TRBV19; D is possibly TRBD1 (5 bases). The germline CDR1 and CDR2 sequences are LNHDA and SQIVND (reference sequence). The ends were cut back, 7 bases at V and 0 bases at J, with 19 bases in the middle. CDR3 length: 18 amino acids. CDR3 sequence (DNA): TGTGCCAGTATTAAAGGTGGGGCGTGGGACTCTGGGGCCAACGTCCTGACTTTC. Encoded protein: CASIKGGAWDSGANVLTF.

The rearrangement links TRBV7-6 to TRBJ2-1; 10 nucleotides match TRBD2. The CDR3 spans 16 residues. Germline CDR1 is SGHVS and CDR2 is FNYEAQ. Trimming took 3 bases from V and 8 from J; bases not matched to a gene: 10. Here the CDR3 DNA reads TGTGCCAGCAGCTTCGGCCAGCGGGGGGGCCTCGATGAGCAGTTCTTC. Translation: CASSFGQRGGLDEQFF.

The chain uses TRBV7-9 and TRBJ2-3, with D possibly being TRBD1 (5 bases). V was clipped by 7 bases and J by 6 bases, with 23 bases between them. Germline CDR1 SEHNR, CDR2 FQNEAQ (reference sequence). The CDR3 extends over 16 amino acids. CDR3 DNA: TGTGCCAGCACCGAAGCCTGGGGCCCGCTGTCGGATACGCAGTATTTT. This encodes CASTEAWGPLSDTQYF. Complete variable domain (other parts from reference TRBV7-9 and TRBJ2-3): DTGVSQNPRHKITKRGQNVTFRCDPISEHNRLYWYRQTLGQGPEFLTYFQNEAQLEKSRLLSDRFSAERPKGSFSTLEIQRTEQGDSAMYLCASTEAWGPLSDTQYFGPGTRLTVL.

This chain joins TRBV24-1 and TRBJ2-2; D possibly corresponds to TRBD2 (5 bases). There are 16 residues in the CDR3. Trimming took 1 base from V and 1 from J, leaving 9 bases between them. Per germline, CDR1 KGHDR and CDR2 SFDVKD. CDR3 nucleotides: TGTGCCACCAGTGATTTAGCTAGCAGGAACACCGGGGAGCTGTTTTTT. Its protein product is CATSDLASRNTGELFF.

The CDR3 region is CASSIGGLAGVNEQFF. The CDR3 DNA reads TGTGCCAGTAGTATCGGAGGACTAGCGGGAGTCAATGAGCAGTTCTTC. The V and J genes are TRBV19 and TRBJ2-1, with 13 bases aligning to TRBD2. The V gene end was trimmed by 3 bases and the J gene end by 6 bases; junction bases not matched to a gene: 5. The length of the CDR3 is 16 residues. Germline assignment: CDR1 LNHDA and CDR2 SQIVND (reference sequence). The whole variable domain, remainder taken from reference TRBV19 and TRBJ2-1, is DGGITQSPKYLFRKEGQNVTLSCEQNLNHDAMYWYRQDPGQGLRLIYYSQIVNDFQKGDIAEGYSVSREKKESFPLTVTSAQKNPTAFYLCASSIGGLAGVNEQFFGPGTRLTVL.

This chain connects TRBV7-3 to TRBJ2-5; 12 bases line up with TRBD1. The germline CDR1 and CDR2 sequences are SGHTA and FQGTGA. After removal of 5 bases from V and 7 bases from J, the junction contained 17 bases not matched to a gene. The length of the CDR3 is 18 residues. Here the CDR3 reads CASSPQFSGTGGSGTQYF. The CDR3 bases are TGTGCCAGCAGCCCCCAGTTTTCGGGGACAGGGGGCAGTGGGACCCAGTACTTC.

This chain connects TRBV19 to TRBJ1-4; possibly TRBD1 for D (5 bases). Germline CDR1 reads LNHDA; CDR2 reads SQIVND (reference sequence). The CDR3 has 15 residues. The V end was cut by 5 bases, the J end by 6 bases, with 16 bases between. CDR3 DNA sequence: TGTGCCAGTAGTTTATGGCAGGGATGGGATGAAAAACTGTTTTTT. It specifies CASSLWQGWDEKLFF. The full variable domain, with the rest looked up from reference TRBV19 and TRBJ1-4, is DGGITQSPKYLFRKEGQNVTLSCEQNLNHDAMYWYRQDPGQGLRLIYYSQIVNDFQKGDIAEGYSVSREKKESFPLTVTSAQKNPTAFYLCASSLWQGWDEKLFFGSGTQLSVL.

This chain connects TRBV18 to TRBJ1-5; TRBD1 matches 11 bases. The V gene's germline CDR1 is KGHSH and CDR2 LQKENI. CDR3 length: 14 amino acids. J lost 6 bases, V lost 3 bases, and 1 base had no gene match. The CDR3 DNA reads as TGTGCCAGCTCACCCGGACAGGGGGCTCAGCCCCAGCATTTT. Translation: CASSPGQGAQPQHF.

V is TRBV5-6 and J is TRBJ1-2, with D unclear. V lost 1 base and J 4 bases, leaving 5 bases between the germline ends. The V gene's germline CDR1 is SGHDT and CDR2 YYEEEE. The CDR3 loop spans 12 amino acids. DNA of the CDR3: TGTGCCAGCAGCTTGTCTGTCTATGGCTACACCTTC. Protein product: CASSLSVYGYTF.